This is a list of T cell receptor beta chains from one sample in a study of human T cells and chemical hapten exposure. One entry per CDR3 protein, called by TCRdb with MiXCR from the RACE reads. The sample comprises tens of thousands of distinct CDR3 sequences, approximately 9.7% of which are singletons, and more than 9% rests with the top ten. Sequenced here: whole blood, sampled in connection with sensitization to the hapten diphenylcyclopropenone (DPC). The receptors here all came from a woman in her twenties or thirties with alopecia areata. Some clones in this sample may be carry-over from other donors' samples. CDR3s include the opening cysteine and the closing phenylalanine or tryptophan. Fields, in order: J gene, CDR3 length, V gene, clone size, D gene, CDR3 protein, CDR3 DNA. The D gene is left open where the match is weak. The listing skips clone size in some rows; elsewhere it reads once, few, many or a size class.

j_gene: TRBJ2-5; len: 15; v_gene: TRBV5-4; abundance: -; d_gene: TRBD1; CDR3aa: CASSSPGTGGETQYF; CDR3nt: TGTGCCAGCAGCTCCCCCGGGACAGGGGGAGAGACCCAGTACTTC
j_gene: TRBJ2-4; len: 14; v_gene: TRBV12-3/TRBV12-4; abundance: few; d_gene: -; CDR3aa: CASRVHGPDEGQYF; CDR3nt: TGTGCCAGCAGGGTGCACGGTCCTGATGAGGGACAGTACTTC
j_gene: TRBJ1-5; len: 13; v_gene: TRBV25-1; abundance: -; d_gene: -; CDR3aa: CASSDYYDQPQHF; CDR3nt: TGTGCCAGCAGTGACTATTACGATCAGCCCCAGCATTTT
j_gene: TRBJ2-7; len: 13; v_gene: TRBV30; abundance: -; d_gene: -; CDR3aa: CAWSRTEDYEQYF; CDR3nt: TGTGCCTGGAGTAGGACAGAGGACTACGAGCAGTACTTC
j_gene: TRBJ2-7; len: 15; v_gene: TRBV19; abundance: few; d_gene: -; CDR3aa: CASSPDSFISYEQYF; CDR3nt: TGTGCCAGTAGTCCCGACAGCTTCATCTCCTACGAGCAGTACTTC
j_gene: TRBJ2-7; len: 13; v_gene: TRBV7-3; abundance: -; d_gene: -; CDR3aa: CARGARAAYEQYF; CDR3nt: TGTGCCAGGGGAGCCAGGGCCGCCTACGAGCAGTACTTC
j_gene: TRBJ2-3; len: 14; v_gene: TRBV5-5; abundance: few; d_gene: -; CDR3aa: CASSLDHYTDTQYF; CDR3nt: TGTGCCAGCAGCTTGGACCACTACACAGATACGCAGTATTTT
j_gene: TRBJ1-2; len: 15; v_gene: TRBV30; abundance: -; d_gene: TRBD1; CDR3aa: CAWSVPGTGVRGYTF; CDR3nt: TGTGCCTGGAGTGTACCAGGGACAGGGGTCCGTGGCTACACCTTC
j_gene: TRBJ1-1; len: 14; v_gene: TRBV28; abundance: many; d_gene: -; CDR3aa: CASSLIQDNTEAFF; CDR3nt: TGTGCCAGCAGTCTTATACAGGATAACACTGAAGCTTTCTTT
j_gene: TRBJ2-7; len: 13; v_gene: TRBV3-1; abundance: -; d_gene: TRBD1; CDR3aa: CASSQDGTGVEYF; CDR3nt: TGTGCCAGCAGCCAAGATGGGACAGGGGTAGAGTACTTC
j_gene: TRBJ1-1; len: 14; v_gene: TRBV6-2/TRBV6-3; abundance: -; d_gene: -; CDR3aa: CASSSQGIHTEAFF; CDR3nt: TGTGCCAGCAGTTCGCAGGGGATCCACACTGAAGCTTTCTTT
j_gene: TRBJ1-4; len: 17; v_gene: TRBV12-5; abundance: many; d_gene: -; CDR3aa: CASGLPAVRALNEKLFF; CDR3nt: TGTGCTAGTGGTTTGCCCGCCGTCCGGGCCTTGAATGAAAAACTGTTTTTT
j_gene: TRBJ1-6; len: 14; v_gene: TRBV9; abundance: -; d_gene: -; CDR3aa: CASSVGGGHSPLHF; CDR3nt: TGTGCCAGCAGCGTAGGTGGGGGTCATTCACCCCTCCACTTT
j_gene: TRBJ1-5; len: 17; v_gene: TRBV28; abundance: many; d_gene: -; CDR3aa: CASSLVNRVLGNQPQHF; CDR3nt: TGTGCCAGCAGTTTGGTTAACAGGGTTCTGGGCAATCAGCCCCAGCATTTT
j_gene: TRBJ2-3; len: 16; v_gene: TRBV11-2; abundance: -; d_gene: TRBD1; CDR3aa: CASSAQDRGRIDTQYF; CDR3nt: TGTGCCAGCAGCGCCCAAGACAGGGGGCGTATAGATACGCAGTATTTT
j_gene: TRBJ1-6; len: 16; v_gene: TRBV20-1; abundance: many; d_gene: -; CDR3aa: CSALEGGSSYNSPLHF; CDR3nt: TGCAGTGCTCTAGAAGGAGGGAGCTCCTATAATTCACCCCTCCACTTT
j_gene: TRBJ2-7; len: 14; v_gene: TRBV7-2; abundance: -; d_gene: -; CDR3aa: CASSLAGGSYEQYF; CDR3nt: TGTGCCAGCAGCTTAGCGGGGGGCAGCTACGAGCAGTACTTC
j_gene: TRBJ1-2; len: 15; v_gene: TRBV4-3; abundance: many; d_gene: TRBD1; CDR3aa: CASSQGDRVGYGYTF; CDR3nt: TGCGCCAGCAGCCAAGGAGACAGGGTTGGCTATGGCTACACCTTC
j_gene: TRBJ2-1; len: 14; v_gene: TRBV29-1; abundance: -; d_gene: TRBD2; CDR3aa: CSLRAGETHNEQFF; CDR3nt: TGCAGCCTAAGAGCGGGGGAGACCCACAATGAGCAGTTCTTC
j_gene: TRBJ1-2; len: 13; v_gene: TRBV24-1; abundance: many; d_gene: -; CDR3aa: CATSDLEEYGYTF; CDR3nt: TGTGCCACCAGTGATTTGGAGGAGTATGGCTACACCTTC
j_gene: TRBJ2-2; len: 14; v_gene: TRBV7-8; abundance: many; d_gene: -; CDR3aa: CASSFRGGTGELFF; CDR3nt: TGTGCCAGCAGCTTCAGGGGCGGGACCGGGGAGCTGTTTTTT
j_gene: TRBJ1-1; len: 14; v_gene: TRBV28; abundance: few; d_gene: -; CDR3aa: CASVIGRGNTEAFF; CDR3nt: TGTGCCAGCGTGATAGGGCGCGGGAACACTGAAGCTTTCTTT
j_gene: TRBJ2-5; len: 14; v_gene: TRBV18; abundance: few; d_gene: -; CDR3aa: CASSPPGREETQYF; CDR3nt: TGTGCCAGCTCACCACCGGGCAGAGAAGAGACCCAGTACTTC
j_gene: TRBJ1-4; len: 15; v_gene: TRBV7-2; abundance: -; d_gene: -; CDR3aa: CASSLGSTTNEKLFF; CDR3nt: TGTGCCAGCAGCTTAGGATCCACAACTAATGAAAAACTGTTTTTT
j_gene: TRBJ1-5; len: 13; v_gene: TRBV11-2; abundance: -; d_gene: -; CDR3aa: CASSLTRYQPQHF; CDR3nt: TGTGCCAGCAGCTTAACCCGGTATCAGCCCCAGCATTTT
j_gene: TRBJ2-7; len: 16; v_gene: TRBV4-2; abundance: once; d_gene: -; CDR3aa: CASSPSATGGTYEQYF; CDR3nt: TGTGCCAGCAGCCCCTCTGCGACGGGGGGCACCTACGAGCAGTACTTC
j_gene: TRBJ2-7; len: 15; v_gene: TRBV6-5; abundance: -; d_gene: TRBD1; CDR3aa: CASSSPGQGKNEQYF; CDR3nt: TGTGCCAGCAGTTCCCCGGGACAGGGGAAAAACGAGCAGTACTTC
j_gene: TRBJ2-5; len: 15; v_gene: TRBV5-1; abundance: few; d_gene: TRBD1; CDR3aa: CASSPEGQRVGTQYF; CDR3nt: TGCGCCAGCAGCCCAGAGGGACAGCGAGTGGGGACCCAGTACTTC
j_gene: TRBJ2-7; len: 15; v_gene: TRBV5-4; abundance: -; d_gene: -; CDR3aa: CASSEGRESSYEQYF; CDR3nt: TGTGCCAGCAGTGAAGGCAGGGAGAGCTCCTACGAGCAGTACTTC
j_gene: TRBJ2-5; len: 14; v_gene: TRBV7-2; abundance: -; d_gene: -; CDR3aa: CASRRGGKEETQYF; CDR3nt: TGTGCCAGCAGGAGGGGGGGGAAAGAAGAGACCCAGTACTTC
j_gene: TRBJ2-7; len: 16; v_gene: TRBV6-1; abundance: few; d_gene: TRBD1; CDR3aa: CASSVLGQGAVYEQYF; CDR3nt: TGTGCCAGCAGTGTTCTGGGACAGGGGGCGGTTTACGAGCAGTACTTC
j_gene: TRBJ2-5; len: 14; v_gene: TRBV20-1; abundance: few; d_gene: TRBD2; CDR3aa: CSARLAGGRETQYF; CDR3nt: TGCAGTGCTAGACTAGCGGGGGGGCGTGAGACCCAGTACTTC
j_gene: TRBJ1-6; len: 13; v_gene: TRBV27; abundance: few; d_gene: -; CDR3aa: CASSFRENSPLHF; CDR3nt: TGTGCCAGCAGTTTCAGGGAAAATTCACCCCTCCACTTT
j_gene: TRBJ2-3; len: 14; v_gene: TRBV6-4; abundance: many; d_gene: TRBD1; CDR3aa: CASSQTGEADTQYF; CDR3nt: TGTGCCAGCAGCCAGACAGGGGAAGCAGATACGCAGTATTTT
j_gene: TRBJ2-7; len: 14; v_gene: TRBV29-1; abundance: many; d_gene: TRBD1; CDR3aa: CSVARQGRLDEQYF; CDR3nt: TGCAGCGTTGCCAGACAGGGTAGGCTGGACGAGCAGTACTTC
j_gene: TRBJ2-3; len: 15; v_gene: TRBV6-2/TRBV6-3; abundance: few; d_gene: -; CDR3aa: CASSSGQGHTDTQYF; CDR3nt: TGTGCCAGCAGTTCTGGGCAGGGCCACACAGATACGCAGTATTTT
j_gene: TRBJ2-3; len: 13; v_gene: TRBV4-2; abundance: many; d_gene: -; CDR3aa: CASSQGSTDTQYF; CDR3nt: TGTGCCAGCAGCCAGGGGTCCACAGATACGCAGTATTTT
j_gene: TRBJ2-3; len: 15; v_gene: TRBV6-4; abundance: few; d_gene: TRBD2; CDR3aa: CASSDVRGGTDTQYF; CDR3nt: TGTGCCAGCAGTGACGTGCGGGGGGGCACAGATACGCAGTATTTT
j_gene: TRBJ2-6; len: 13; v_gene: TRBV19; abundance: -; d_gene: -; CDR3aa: CASTAFGANVLTF; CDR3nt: TGTGCCAGTACTGCCTTCGGGGCCAACGTCCTGACTTTC
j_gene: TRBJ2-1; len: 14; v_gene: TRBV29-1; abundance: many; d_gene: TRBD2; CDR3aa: CSVHSLAGGDEQFF; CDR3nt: TGCAGCGTTCACTCTTTAGCGGGGGGCGATGAGCAGTTCTTC
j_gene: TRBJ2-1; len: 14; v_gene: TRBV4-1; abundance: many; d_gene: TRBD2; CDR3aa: CASSLILADNEQFF; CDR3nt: TGCGCCAGCAGCCTAATACTAGCGGACAATGAGCAGTTCTTC
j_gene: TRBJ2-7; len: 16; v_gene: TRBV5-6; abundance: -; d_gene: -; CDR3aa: CASSKAYGTYTYEQYF; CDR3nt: TGTGCCAGCAGCAAAGCCTACGGGACGTATACCTACGAGCAGTACTTC